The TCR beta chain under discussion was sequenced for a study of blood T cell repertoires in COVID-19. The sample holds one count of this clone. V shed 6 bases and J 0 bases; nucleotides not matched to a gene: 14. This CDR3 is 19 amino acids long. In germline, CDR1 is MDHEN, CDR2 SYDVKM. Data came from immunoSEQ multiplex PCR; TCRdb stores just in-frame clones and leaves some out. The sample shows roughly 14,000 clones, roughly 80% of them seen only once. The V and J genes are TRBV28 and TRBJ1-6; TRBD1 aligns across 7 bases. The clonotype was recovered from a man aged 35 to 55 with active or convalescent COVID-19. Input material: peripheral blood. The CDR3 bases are TGTGCCAGCAGCGCCGCCGGGACAGCCAAATCCTCCTATAATTCACCCCTCCACTTT. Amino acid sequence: CASSAAGTAKSSYNSPLHF.